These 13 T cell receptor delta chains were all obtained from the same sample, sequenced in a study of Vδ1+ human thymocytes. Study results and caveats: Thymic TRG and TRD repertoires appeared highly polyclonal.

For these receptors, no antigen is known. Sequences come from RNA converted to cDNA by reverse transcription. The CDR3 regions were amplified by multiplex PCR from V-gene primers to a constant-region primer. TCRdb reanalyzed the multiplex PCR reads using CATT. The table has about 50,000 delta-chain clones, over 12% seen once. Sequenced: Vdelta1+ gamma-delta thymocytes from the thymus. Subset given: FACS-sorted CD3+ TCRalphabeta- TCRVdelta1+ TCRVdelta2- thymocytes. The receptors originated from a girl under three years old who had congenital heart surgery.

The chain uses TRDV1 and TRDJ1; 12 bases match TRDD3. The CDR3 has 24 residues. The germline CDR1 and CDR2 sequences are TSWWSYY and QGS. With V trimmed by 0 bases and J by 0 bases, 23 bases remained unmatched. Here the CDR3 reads CALGELCPSRRLGDTQPYTDKLIF. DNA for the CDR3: TGTGCTCTTGGGGAACTATGTCCTTCTCGCCGTCTGGGGGATACGCAGCCCTACACCGATAAACTCATCTTT.

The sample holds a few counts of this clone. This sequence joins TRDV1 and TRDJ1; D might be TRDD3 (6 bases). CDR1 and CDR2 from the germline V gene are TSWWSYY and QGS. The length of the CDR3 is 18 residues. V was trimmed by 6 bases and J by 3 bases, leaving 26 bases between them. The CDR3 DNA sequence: TGTGCTCTTGGATCAAGACTCCTGTTTTTGGGGGGGGCCGATAAACTCATCTTT. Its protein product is CALGSRLLFLGGADKLIF.

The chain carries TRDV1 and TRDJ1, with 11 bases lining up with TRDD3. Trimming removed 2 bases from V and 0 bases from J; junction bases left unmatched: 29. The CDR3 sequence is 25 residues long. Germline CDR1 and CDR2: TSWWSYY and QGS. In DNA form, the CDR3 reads TGTGCTCTTGGGGAAGTAGAACCCCGGAGTCGACTGGGGGATAATGATTGGGGGTACACCGATAAACTCATCTTT. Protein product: CALGEVEPRSRLGDNDWGYTDKLIF.

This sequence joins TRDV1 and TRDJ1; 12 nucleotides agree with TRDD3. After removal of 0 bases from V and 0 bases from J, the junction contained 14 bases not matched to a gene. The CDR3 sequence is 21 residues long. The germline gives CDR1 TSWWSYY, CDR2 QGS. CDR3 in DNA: TGTGCTCTTGGGGAACTCCCCTACCCGTACTGGGGGATACCGTACACCGATAAACTCATCTTT. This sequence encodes CALGELPYPYWGIPYTDKLIF.

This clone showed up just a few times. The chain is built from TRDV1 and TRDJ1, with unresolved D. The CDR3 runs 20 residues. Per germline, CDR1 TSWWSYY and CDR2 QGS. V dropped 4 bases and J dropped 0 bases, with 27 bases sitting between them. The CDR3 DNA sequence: TGTGCTCTTGGGGTACTGCTTACAAGGTCCCATCCAGGGTACACCGATAAACTCATCTTT. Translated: CALGVLLTRSHPGYTDKLIF.

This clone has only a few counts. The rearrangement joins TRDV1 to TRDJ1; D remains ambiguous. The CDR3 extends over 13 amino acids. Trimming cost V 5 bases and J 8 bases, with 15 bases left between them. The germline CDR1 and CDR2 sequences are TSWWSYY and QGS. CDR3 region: CALGTHPVLKLIF. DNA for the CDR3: TGTGCTCTTGGGACGCATCCGGTACTCAAACTCATCTTT.

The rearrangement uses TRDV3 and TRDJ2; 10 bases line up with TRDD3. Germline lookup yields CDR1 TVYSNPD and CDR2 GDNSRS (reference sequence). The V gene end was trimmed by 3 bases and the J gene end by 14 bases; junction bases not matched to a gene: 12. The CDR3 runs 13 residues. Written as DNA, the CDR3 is TGTGCCTTCCCCGCGCGTTGGGGGATACCCCTCTTCTTT. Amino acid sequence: CAFPARWGIPLFF.

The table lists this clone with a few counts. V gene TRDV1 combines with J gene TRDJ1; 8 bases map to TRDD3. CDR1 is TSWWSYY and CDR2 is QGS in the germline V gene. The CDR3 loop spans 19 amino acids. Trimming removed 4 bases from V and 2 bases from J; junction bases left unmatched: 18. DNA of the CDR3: TGTGCTCTTGGGGGACGCCCGGCGTACTGGGGGCATCAAACCGATAAACTCATCTTT. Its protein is CALGGRPAYWGHQTDKLIF.

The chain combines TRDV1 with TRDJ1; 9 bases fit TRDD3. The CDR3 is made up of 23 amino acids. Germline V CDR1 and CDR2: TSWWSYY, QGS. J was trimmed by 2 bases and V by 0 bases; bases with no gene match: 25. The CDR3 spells CALGELLGSYQELGGYTTDKLIF. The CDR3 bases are TGTGCTCTTGGGGAACTATTGGGTTCCTACCAAGAACTGGGGGGATACACAACCGATAAACTCATCTTT.

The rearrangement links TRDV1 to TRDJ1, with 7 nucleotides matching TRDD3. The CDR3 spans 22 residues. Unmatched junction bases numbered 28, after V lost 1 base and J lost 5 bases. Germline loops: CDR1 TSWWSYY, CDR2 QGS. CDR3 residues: CALGEPQTTGKGLGWRRDKLIF. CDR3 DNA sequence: TGTGCTCTTGGGGAACCACAAACTACGGGTAAGGGACTGGGGTGGAGAAGGGATAAACTCATCTTT.

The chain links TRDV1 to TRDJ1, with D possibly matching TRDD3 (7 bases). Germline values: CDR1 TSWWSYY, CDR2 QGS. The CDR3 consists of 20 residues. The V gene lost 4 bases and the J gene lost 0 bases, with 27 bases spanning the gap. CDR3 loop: CALGAPSYRLGISHTDKLIF. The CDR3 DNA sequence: TGTGCTCTTGGGGCCCCCTCCTACAGACTGGGGATCTCACACACCGATAAACTCATCTTT.

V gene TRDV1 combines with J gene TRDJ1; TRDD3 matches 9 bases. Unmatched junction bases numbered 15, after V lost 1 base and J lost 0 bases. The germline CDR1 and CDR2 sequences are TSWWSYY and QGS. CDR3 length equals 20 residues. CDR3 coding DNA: TGTGCTCTTGGGGAACGACACGTCCTGGGGGATGGGTATTACACCGATAAACTCATCTTT. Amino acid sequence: CALGERHVLGDGYYTDKLIF.

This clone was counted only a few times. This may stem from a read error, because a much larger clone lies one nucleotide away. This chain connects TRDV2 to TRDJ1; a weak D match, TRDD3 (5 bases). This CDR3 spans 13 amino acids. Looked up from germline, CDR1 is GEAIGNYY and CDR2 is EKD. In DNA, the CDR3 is TGTGCCTGTGACGAGTTCGGGGAGGTGGAACTCACCTTT. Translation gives CACDEFGEVELTF.